The 19 T cell receptor beta chains reported below all come from one sample, sequenced in a study of blood T cell repertoires in COVID-19. This table comes from immunoSEQ multiplex PCR, and its TCRdb copy is limited to in-frame clones, with some not included. The sample lists under 250,000 clones; roughly 90% were seen once. Source material: peripheral blood. Receptors were obtained from a man between 60 and 75 years old with acute or convalescent COVID-19.

The V call is TRBV19, the J call TRBJ2-2; D unclear. CDR3 length: 14 amino acids. Germline V gene lookup returns CDR1 LNHDA and CDR2 SQIVND (reference sequence). Trimming took off 7 bases at V and 1 base at J, with 10 bases between the two ends. The CDR3 DNA sequence: TGTGCCAGTAAACCCCTTAGGAACACCGGGGAGCTGTTTTTT. This sequence encodes CASKPLRNTGELFF.

V gene TRBV9 combines with J gene TRBJ1-6, with 7 bases identical to TRBD1. The CDR3 contains 15 residues. Germline V gene sequence: CDR1 SGDLS, CDR2 YYNGEE. V lost 5 bases, J lost 7 bases, and 9 bases stayed unmatched. CDR3 sequence reads: CASSFGTAGNSPLHF. CDR3 DNA sequence: TGTGCCAGCAGTTTCGGGACAGCTGGGAATTCACCCCTCCACTTT.

This clone was observed a single time. The CDR3 DNA sequence: TGTGCCTGGAGTGTAGGGGGATCGGGGGAGCTGTTTTTT. This codes for CAWSVGGSGELFF. V is TRBV30 and J is TRBJ2-2, with D maybe TRBD1 (6 bases). V lost 0 bases to trimming and J lost 8 bases, with 10 bases between them. This CDR3 spans 13 amino acids. Germline V gene data show CDR1 as GTSNPN and CDR2 as SVGIG (reference sequence).

The chain combines TRBV7-9 with TRBJ2-5, with D perhaps matching TRBD2 (6 bases). Germline values: CDR1 SEHNR, CDR2 FQNEAQ (reference sequence). The V and J ends lost 7 bases and 0 bases respectively, with 9 bases between them. This CDR3 is 13 amino acids long. CDR3 region: CASKRDYQETQYF. The CDR3, as DNA: TGTGCCAGCAAACGGGACTACCAAGAGACCCAGTACTTC. The variable domain in full, completed from reference TRBV7-9 and TRBJ2-5, reads DTGVSQNPRHKITKRGQNVTFRCDPISEHNRLYWYRQTLGQGPEFLTYFQNEAQLEKSRLLSDRFSAERPKGSFSTLEIQRTEQGDSAMYLCASKRDYQETQYFGPGTRLLVL.

V and J are TRBV9 and TRBJ2-7, with a tentative D call TRBD1 (7 bases). This CDR3 is 14 amino acids long. Germline values: CDR1 SGDLS, CDR2 YYNGEE. V was trimmed by 0 bases and J by 8 bases, leaving 15 bases between them. The CDR3 loop is CASSVAEGARKQYF. The CDR3 DNA reads TGTGCCAGCAGCGTAGCGGAGGGGGCGCGAAAGCAGTACTTC.

The genes are TRBV11-3 and TRBJ2-7, with D tentatively TRBD1 (6 bases). V was trimmed by 5 bases and J by 0 bases, leaving 17 bases between them. CDR3 length: 16 amino acids. Germline loops: CDR1 SGHNT, CDR2 YENEEA. CDR3 nucleotide sequence: TGTGCCAGCAGCCAAAGGACAGTATCCATCTCCTACGAGCAGTACTTC. Amino acids: CASSQRTVSISYEQYF.

This clone appeared once. V is TRBV6-5 and J is TRBJ2-7; 12 positions match TRBD2. The CDR3 loop spans 14 amino acids. Germline CDR1 MNHEY, CDR2 SVGAGI. V was pared by 6 bases and J by 4 bases, with 4 bases of the junction left unmatched. In DNA form, the CDR3 reads TGTGCCAGCAGGCTAGCGGGAGGGCCGTACGAGCAGTACTTC. It yields the protein CASRLAGGPYEQYF.

The gene calls are TRBV21-1 and TRBJ2-3; TRBD2 is the table's D call, not checked against the DNA. TRBV21-1 corresponds to a pseudogene. The CDR3 runs 13 residues. CDR3 bases: TGTGCCAGCAGCGCACGGGAGTCGGATACGCAGTATTTT. This gives the protein CASSARESDTQYF.

This chain uses TRBV28 with TRBJ2-3; tentative D call: TRBD1 (6 bases). Trimming removed 8 bases at V and 0 bases at J, with 9 bases between. Germline loops: CDR1 MDHEN, CDR2 SYDVKM. The CDR3 covers 13 residues. CDR3 sequence (DNA): TGTGCCAGCTTGGGGGCGAGCACAGATACGCAGTATTTT. Encoded protein: CASLGASTDTQYF.

This clone was observed a handful of times. The chain has TRBV6-5 and TRBJ1-4; TRBD1 matches at 9 bases. Germline CDR1 reads MNHEY; CDR2 reads SVGAGI. J lost 6 bases, V lost 0 bases, and 2 bases had no gene match. The CDR3 runs to 15 residues. The CDR3 DNA reads TGTGCCAGCAGTTACTCCCGACAGGGGGATGAAAAACTGTTTTTT. It is translated as CASSYSRQGDEKLFF.

This chain links TRBV19 with TRBJ1-4; possibly TRBD1 for D (5 bases). Germline V gene sequence: CDR1 LNHDA, CDR2 SQIVND (reference sequence). This CDR3 contains 15 residues. Trimming cost V 3 bases and J 7 bases, with 15 bases left between them. The chain's CDR3 is CASSISEGTFEKLFF. The CDR3 bases are TGTGCCAGTAGTATTTCGGAGGGGACCTTTGAAAAACTGTTTTTT.

CDR3 region: CASSFRKLSDEQYF. CDR3 bases: TGTGCCAGCAGCTTTCGTAAGTTATCGGACGAGCAGTACTTC. This rearrangement joins TRBV7-8 to TRBJ2-7; D remains unclear. Looked up from germline, CDR1 is SGHVS and CDR2 is FQNEAQ. There are 14 residues in the CDR3. Trimming left V 3 bases short and J 5 bases short, with 14 bases between. Full variable domain (rest looked up from reference TRBV7-8 and TRBJ2-7): GAGVSQSPRYKVAKRGQDVALRCDPISGHVSLFWYQQALGQGPEFLTYFQNEAQLDKSGLPSDRFFAERPEGSVSTLKIQRTQQEDSAVYLCASSFRKLSDEQYFGPGTRLTVT.

The J gene is TRBJ1-1, the V gene TRBV5-8, with D perhaps matching TRBD1 (6 bases). Trimming removed 2 bases at V and 11 bases at J, with 25 bases between. The CDR3 is made up of 16 amino acids. Per germline, CDR1 SGHTS and CDR2 YDEGEE. Here the CDR3 DNA reads TGTGCCAGCAGCTTCAACTCACGGCGGGGGACAAACGCGGCTTTCTTT. Translated: CASSFNSRRGTNAAFF.

The rearrangement links TRBV9 to TRBJ1-2; D is perhaps TRBD1 (6 bases). The CDR3 consists of 14 residues. Germline CDR1 SGDLS, CDR2 YYNGEE. The ends were cut back, 4 bases at V and 7 bases at J, with 17 bases in the middle. CDR3 loop: CASSKWTEGGGYTF. The CDR3 DNA reads TGTGCCAGCAGCAAATGGACAGAGGGTGGTGGCTACACCTTC.

The chain has TRBV28 and TRBJ2-2; possible D gene TRBD1, 6 bases. Looked up from germline, CDR1 is MDHEN and CDR2 is SYDVKM. Trimming took 6 bases from V and 3 from J, leaving 11 bases between them. This CDR3 region has 14 residues. CDR3 DNA: TGTGCCAGCAGCAAACAGGGTTACACCGGGGAGCTGTTTTTT. This translates into CASSKQGYTGELFF.

CDR3 protein: CASSSVTSGRAYEQFF. The CDR3 DNA reads as TGTGCCAGCAGTTCGGTGACTAGCGGGAGGGCCTATGAGCAGTTCTTC. The V gene is TRBV28, the J gene TRBJ2-1; TRBD2 aligns across 14 bases. The V and J ends lost 4 bases and 8 bases, in that order; junction bases with no gene match: 7. Per germline, CDR1 MDHEN and CDR2 SYDVKM. CDR3 size: 16 residues.

This rearrangement joins TRBV5-1 to TRBJ2-1; a weak D match, TRBD2 (5 bases). V lost 0 bases, J lost 0 bases, and 10 bases lay in between. The length of the CDR3 is 16 residues. Germline lookup yields CDR1 SGHRS and CDR2 YFSETQ. DNA for the CDR3: TGCGCCAGCAGCTTGGTAGGTGGGAGCTCCTACAATGAGCAGTTCTTC. Translating gives CASSLVGGSSYNEQFF.

This rearrangement joins TRBV6-5 to TRBJ1-1, with 8 nucleotides matching TRBD1. Germline CDR1 and CDR2: MNHEY and SVGAGI. The trim removed 0 bases at V and 4 bases at J, leaving 7 bases unmatched. The CDR3 is 16 amino acids. This CDR3 is CASSYSTRGRGTEAFF. CDR3 in DNA: TGTGCCAGCAGTTACTCGACCAGGGGGCGAGGCACTGAAGCTTTCTTT.

V usage is TRBV13 and J usage is TRBJ2-7; 9 positions agree with TRBD2. Losses at the gene ends were 6 bases for V and 4 bases for J; bases not matched to a gene: 4. Per the germline V gene, CDR1 is PRHDT and CDR2 is FYEKMQ (reference sequence). The CDR3 loop spans 13 amino acids. In DNA form, the CDR3 reads TGTGCCAGCAGAGATAGCGGGAGTTACGAGCAGTACTTC. It encodes CASRDSGSYEQYF. The full variable domain, completed using reference TRBV13 and TRBJ2-7, is AAGVIQSPRHLIKEKRETATLKCYPIPRHDTVYWYQQGPGQDPQFLISFYEKMQSDKGSIPDRFSAQQFSDYHSELNMSSLELGDSALYFCASRDSGSYEQYFGPGTRLTVT.